A single sample is the source of the 2 T cell receptor beta chains below, sequenced in a study of T cells in Graves' hyperthyroidism and ophthalmopathy. Amplification of TCR beta CDR3 regions used RNA as the template. The HTBI primer set drove a first-round RT-PCR of the TCR CDR3. TCRdb processed the multiplex PCR reads anew with MiXCR; each CDR3 protein has one entry. This sample has 490,000 or so distinct CDR3 sequences, with 40% to 55% found just once. The sample consisted of peripheral blood or thyroid tissue (not recorded which). The receptors were sampled from an adult woman with Graves' disease, either hyperthyroidism or ophthalmopathy (not recorded which).

This clonotype came up many times. The chain has TRBV19 and TRBJ2-6, with a weak D call TRBD1 (5 bases). From germline, CDR1 is LNHDA and CDR2 SQIVND (reference sequence). Trimming cost V 7 bases and J 2 bases, with 12 bases left between them. CDR3 length equals 15 residues. The CDR3 DNA reads TGTGCCAGTAATGCCGACAGAGCTGGGGCCAACGTCCTGACTTTC. It specifies CASNADRAGANVLTF.

The sample holds a few counts of this clonotype. The gene calls are TRBV2 and TRBJ1-2; D is possibly TRBD1 (6 bases). This CDR3 has 15 amino acids. CDR1 and CDR2 from the germline V gene are SNHLY and FYNNEI. Trimming removed 6 bases from V and 1 base from J, with 15 bases in between. The CDR3 sequence is CASSPEGGNNYGYTF. Here the CDR3 DNA reads TGTGCCAGCAGCCCCGAAGGGGGAAATAACTATGGCTACACCTTC.